This T cell receptor beta chain was sequenced during a study of shared clonotypes between healthy human individuals. The naive CD8 population came from CD45RO-negative cells selected for CCR7, without terminally differentiated effector memory CD45RA+ cells. Sorted-subset replicate PCR reactions contained 200 ng DNA, corresponding to around 30,000 T cell genomes. The protocol was immunoSEQ multiplex PCR, while the TCRdb copy is restricted to in-frame clones and leaves out a portion. The table records about 870,000 clones, over 90% of them present only once. The germline gives CDR1 SEHNR, CDR2 FQNEAQ (reference sequence). The V gene end was trimmed by 5 bases and the J gene end by 4 bases; junction bases not matched to a gene: 6. The CDR3 totals 14 residues. Study outcomes and limitations: Clonotypes shared by all four sorted-subset donors had higher generation probabilities than non-shared clonotypes. The sole specimen, blood, was sampled, and tissue repertoires likely differ. Among a handful of donors, approximately 5% of naive CD4 clonotypes were found in common.

Comments on this clone: Its target is not known.

Sequencing was performed on naive CD8+ T cells sorted from blood. The rearrangement uses TRBV7-9 and TRBJ1-1, with TRBD1 matching over 8 bases. The clonotype originates from a man aged 30-40 years in good health. DNA for the CDR3: TGTGCCAGCAGCGGCGACAGGGGATCCACTGAAGCTTTCTTT. Amino acid sequence: CASSGDRGSTEAFF.